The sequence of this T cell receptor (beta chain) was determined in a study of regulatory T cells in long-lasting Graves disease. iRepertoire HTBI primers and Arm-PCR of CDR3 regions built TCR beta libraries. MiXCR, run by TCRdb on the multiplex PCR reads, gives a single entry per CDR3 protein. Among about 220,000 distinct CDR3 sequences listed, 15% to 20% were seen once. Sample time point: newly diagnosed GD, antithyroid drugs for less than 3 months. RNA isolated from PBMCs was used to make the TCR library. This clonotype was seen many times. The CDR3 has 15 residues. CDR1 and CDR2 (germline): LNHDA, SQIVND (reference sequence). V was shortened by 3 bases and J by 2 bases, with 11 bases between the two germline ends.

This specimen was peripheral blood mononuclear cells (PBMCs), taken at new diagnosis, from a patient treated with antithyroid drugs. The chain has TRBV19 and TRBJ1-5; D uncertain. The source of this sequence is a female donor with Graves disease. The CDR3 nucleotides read TGTGCCAGTAGTATCGAGGCGGCGGGCAATCAGCCCCAGCATTTT. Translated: CASSIEAAGNQPQHF.